This paragraph covers one T cell receptor (beta chain) sequence. Trimming left V 8 bases short and J 5 bases short, with 13 bases between. Germline V gene lookup returns CDR1 ENHRY and CDR2 SYGVKD. CDR3 length equals 12 residues. The data originate from a study of blood T cell repertoires in COVID-19. Background on the study: The analysed material was cDNA or gDNA that came from T cells, B-cell-depleted T cells, or PBMCs.

Some clones are missing from TCRdb's copy, which holds only in-frame ones; the method was immunoSEQ multiplex PCR. This repertoire shows 70,000 to 95,000 clones, approximately 84% found once; its top ten account for over 10%. Sequenced material: peripheral blood. This TCR was recovered from a human donor in a cohort sampled during active COVID-19. J is TRBJ2-7 and V is TRBV10-3, with a possible D match to TRBD2 (7 bases). CDR3 bases: TGTGCCATCGGCGGGGGCGTCAACGAGCAGTACTTC. Protein: CAIGGGVNEQYF.